The 24 T cell receptor beta chains reported below all come from one sample, sequenced in a study of cytomegalovirus exposure and HLA in healthy donors. The PCR contained 60 Vbeta and 13 Jbeta primers. This table comes from immunoSEQ multiplex PCR, and its TCRdb copy is limited to in-frame clones, with some not included. This table holds tens of thousands of clones, under 75% found once. What was sequenced was PBMCs. The receptors were sampled from a human donor in good health.

The genes are TRBV5-1 and TRBJ2-1, with D unclear. This CDR3 has 14 residues. The V gene's germline CDR1 is SGHRS and CDR2 YFSETQ. With 5 bases removed from V and 10 bases from J, the gap between germline ends came to 19 bases. DNA for the CDR3: TGCGCCAGCAGTTCCACCACGAGTACGAGCGAGCAGTTCTTC. Translated: CASSSTTSTSEQFF. Using reference TRBV5-1 and TRBJ2-1 for the parts outside the CDR3, the full variable domain is KAGVTQTPRYLIKTRGQQVTLSCSPISGHRSVSWYQQTPGQGLQFLFEYFSETQRNKGNFPGRFSGRQFSNSRSEMNVSTLELGDSALYLCASSSTTSTSEQFFGPGTRLTVL.

A few counts support this clone. The CDR3 sequence: CASSLVRDVFSYNSPLHF. The CDR3, as DNA: TGTGCCAGCAGCTTAGTCAGGGATGTGTTCTCCTATAATTCACCCCTCCACTTT. The chain joins TRBV7-9 to TRBJ1-6; weak D call: TRBD1 (5 bases). Germline V gene sequence: CDR1 SEHNR, CDR2 FQNEAQ (reference sequence). The CDR3 runs to 18 residues. Trimming took off 1 base at V and 0 bases at J, with 13 bases between the two ends.

The count of this clone is one. The chain couples TRBV2 to TRBJ1-5; the D is unclear. In germline, CDR1 is SNHLY, CDR2 FYNNEI. CDR3 length: 11 amino acids. V was trimmed by 5 bases and J by 6 bases, leaving 5 bases between them. CDR3 coding DNA: TGTGCCAGCAGTTCCGGTCAGCCCCAGCATTTT. Its translation is CASSSGQPQHF. The entire variable domain, with the rest obtained from reference TRBV2 and TRBJ1-5, is as follows: EPEVTQTPSHQVTQMGQEVILRCVPISNHLYFYWYRQILGQKVEFLVSFYNNEISEKSEIFDDQFSVERPDGSNFTLKIRSTKLEDSAMYFCASSSGQPQHFGDGTRLSIL.

The V call is TRBV15, the J call TRBJ2-2, with D tentatively TRBD1 (5 bases). V shed 1 base and J shed 0 bases, with 9 bases lying between them. Germline CDR1 is LNHNV and CDR2 is YYDKDF (reference sequence). The CDR3 extends over 16 amino acids. As DNA, the CDR3 is TGTGCCACCAGCAGAGGGGGCGGAACGAACACCGGGGAGCTGTTTTTT. Its protein is CATSRGGGTNTGELFF.

The table lists this clone with a few counts. The chain is built from TRBV11-1 and TRBJ1-2, with D hard to call. Per the germline V gene, CDR1 is SGHAT and CDR2 is FQDESV (reference sequence). The germline V and J ends were trimmed by 5 bases and 2 bases, with 12 bases remaining between them. This CDR3 spans 14 amino acids. The chain's CDR3 is CASSRPTGNYGYTF. Here the CDR3 DNA reads TGTGCCAGCAGCCGCCCCACGGGGAACTATGGCTACACCTTC. The full variable domain, its missing parts supplied by reference TRBV11-1 and TRBJ1-2, is EAEVAQSPRYKITEKSQAVAFWCDPISGHATLYWYRQILGQGPELLVQFQDESVVDDSQLPKDRFSAERLKGVDSTLKIQPAELGDSAMYLCASSRPTGNYGYTFGSGTRLTVV.

This clone was observed a few times. The chain couples TRBV15 to TRBJ2-7; 7 positions agree with TRBD1. Losses at the gene ends were 1 base for V and 3 bases for J; bases not matched to a gene: 6. The germline V gene encodes CDR1 LNHNV and CDR2 YYDKDF (reference sequence). The CDR3 sequence is 15 residues long. The CDR3 reads CATSRGTGTDYEQYF. DNA of the CDR3: TGTGCCACCAGCAGAGGTACCGGGACAGACTACGAGCAGTACTTC.

The CDR3 is CASSENRGNVVDTQYF. The CDR3, as DNA: TGTGCCAGCAGTGAAAACAGGGGTAATGTAGTAGATACGCAGTATTTT. The chain combines TRBV6-1 with TRBJ2-3; 7 bases map to TRBD1. This CDR3 has 16 residues. The V segment lost 2 bases and the J segment 5 bases; nucleotides outside the gene matches: 10. CDR1 is MNHNS, CDR2 SASEGT, per germline.

The chain combines TRBV10-3 with TRBJ2-7; 7 bases map to TRBD1. Germline assignment: CDR1 ENHRY and CDR2 SYGVKD. V shed 4 bases and J 3 bases; nucleotides not matched to a gene: 3. CDR3 size: 13 residues. The CDR3 loop is CAISAGQFYEQYF. The CDR3 DNA is TGTGCCATCAGTGCGGGACAGTTCTACGAGCAGTACTTC.

The CDR3 coding sequence is TGCGCCAGCAGCCAAGAAGGGGGTTTTGGTGGGGAGCAGTACTTC. Translated: CASSQEGGFGGEQYF. J is TRBJ2-7 and V is TRBV4-3; TRBD1 might be the D (6 bases). Germline values: CDR1 LGHNA, CDR2 YSLEER. Trimming took off 0 bases at V and 7 bases at J, with 16 bases between the two ends. This CDR3 contains 15 residues.

The CDR3 protein is CASSQGSETPYEQYF. The CDR3 nucleotides read TGCGCCAGCAGCCAAGGCTCAGAGACTCCCTACGAGCAGTACTTC. The J gene is TRBJ2-7, the V gene TRBV4-3; D is uncertain. This CDR3 is 15 amino acids long. Trimming left V 1 base short and J 2 bases short, with 12 bases between. Germline V lookup: CDR1 LGHNA, CDR2 YSLEER.

The J gene is TRBJ1-5, the V gene TRBV19; 8 bases agree with TRBD1. After removal of 5 bases from V and 6 bases from J, the junction contained 12 bases not matched to a gene. Looked up from germline, CDR1 is LNHDA and CDR2 is SQIVND (reference sequence). The CDR3 is 16 amino acids. The CDR3 region has the DNA TGTGCCAGTAGTTTAGGGCCTGACAGGGGCGGTCAGCCCCAGCATTTT. It encodes CASSLGPDRGGQPQHF.

To note about this clone: Other DNA sequences in this specimen translate into the identical CDR3. The chain couples TRBV11-3 to TRBJ1-1; a possible D gene is TRBD1 (5 bases). The ends were cut back, 2 bases at V and 1 base at J, with 8 bases in the middle. Per the germline V gene, CDR1 is SGHNT and CDR2 is YENEEA. The CDR3 contains 14 residues. Here the CDR3 DNA reads TGTGCCAGCAGCTTAACCGGGGGGAACACTGAAGCTTTCTTT. Protein sequence: CASSLTGGNTEAFF.

The V call is TRBV7-3, the J call TRBJ1-1; 7 bases line up with TRBD1. This CDR3 spans 15 amino acids. Germline values: CDR1 SGHTA, CDR2 FQGTGA. The junction had 12 bases not matched to a gene; V was cut back by 5 bases and J by 6 bases. CDR3 amino acids: CASSPAGGRIAEAFF. For the CDR3, the DNA is TGTGCCAGCAGCCCCGCAGGGGGAAGGATCGCTGAAGCTTTCTTT.

V and J are TRBV11-2 and TRBJ1-2, with a tentative D call TRBD1 (6 bases). The CDR3 covers 14 residues. Per germline, CDR1 SGHAT and CDR2 FQNNGV. V was shortened by 5 bases and J by 5 bases, with 15 bases between the two germline ends. The CDR3, as DNA: TGTGCCAGCAGCCCCGAGGACAGAAGGTATGGCTACACCTTC. Translating gives CASSPEDRRYGYTF.

V gene TRBV4-1 combines with J gene TRBJ2-1; maybe TRBD2 (6 bases). Germline loops: CDR1 MGHRA, CDR2 YSYEKL. This CDR3 has 17 amino acids. The V end lost 0 bases, the J end lost 4 bases, and 16 bases lay between the germline ends. The CDR3 spells CASSQEFSRGIYNEQFF. Here the CDR3 DNA reads TGCGCCAGCAGCCAAGAATTTTCGCGGGGCATTTACAATGAGCAGTTCTTC.

DNA of the CDR3: TGTGCCAGCAGTTACTCGATAGGACAGTATAATTCACCCCTCCACTTT. Its translation is CASSYSIGQYNSPLHF. This chain connects TRBV6-5 to TRBJ1-6; D may be TRBD1 (6 bases). The CDR3 contains 16 residues. Trimming shortened V by 0 bases and J by 4 bases, and 10 bases separated the two germline ends. Germline assignment: CDR1 MNHEY and CDR2 SVGAGI.

This clone was detected a few times. This chain joins TRBV13 and TRBJ2-7; the D is unclear. This CDR3 contains 15 residues. V lost 4 bases to trimming and J lost 3 bases, with 16 bases between them. Germline CDR1 reads PRHDT; CDR2 reads FYEKMQ (reference sequence). The CDR3 here is CASSSSGSLNYEQYF. In DNA, the CDR3 is TGTGCCAGCAGCTCGTCAGGTTCGCTTAACTACGAGCAGTACTTC.

The chain joins TRBV12-2 to TRBJ1-6; TRBD1 was called by the table and not checked on the DNA. TRBV12-2 constitutes a pseudogene. There are 19 residues in the CDR3. CDR3 coding DNA: TGTGCAAGTCGCCCAATAGGACGACAGGGGGCTGTCTATAATTCACCCCTCCACTTT. This encodes CASRPIGRQGAVYNSPLHF.

Points on this clone: The DNA is omitted, as the CDR3 cannot be located on it reliably, and the CDR3 follows TCRdb's listing. The chain is built from TRBV19 and TRBJ2-5; the D call TRBD1 from the table was never checked on the DNA. The CDR3 has 13 amino acids, counting both end residues. Looked up from germline, CDR1 is LNHDA and CDR2 is SQIVND (reference sequence). The CDR3: CASSFGQGAPVYF.

The chain combines TRBV9 with TRBJ2-5, with TRBD2 identical over 11 bases. CDR1 SGDLS and CDR2 YYNGEE come from the germline V gene. The CDR3 totals 15 residues. With 5 bases clipped from V and 3 bases from J, the junction kept 6 bases outside the gene matches. The CDR3 bases are TGTGCCAGCAGTCGTAGCGGGGGGGCGAAAGAGACCCAGTACTTC. The encoded protein is CASSRSGGAKETQYF. The complete variable domain, with remaining parts taken from reference TRBV9 and TRBJ2-5, reads DSGVTQTPKHLITATGQRVTLRCSPRSGDLSVYWYQQSLDQGLQFLIQYYNGEERAKGNILERFSAQQFPDLHSELNLSSLELGDSALYFCASSRSGGAKETQYFGPGTRLLVL.

This chain joins TRBV19 and TRBJ2-1; a weak D match, TRBD1 (6 bases). This CDR3 spans 15 amino acids. From germline, CDR1 is LNHDA and CDR2 SQIVND (reference sequence). V lost 7 bases, J lost 0 bases, and 13 bases lay in between. The CDR3 nucleotides are TGTGCCAGTACCACAGGGATCAGCTCCTACAATGAGCAGTTCTTC. It codes for CASTTGISSYNEQFF.

This clone was detected a few times. The CDR3 nucleotides are TGTGCCAGCAGCTTAGGCCCATCCCCCTCTGGGGCCAACGTCCTGACTTTC. Its translation is CASSLGPSPSGANVLTF. The chain couples TRBV13 to TRBJ2-6; D not certain. This CDR3 spans 17 amino acids. Germline lookup yields CDR1 PRHDT and CDR2 FYEKMQ (reference sequence). V lost 0 bases to trimming and J lost 0 bases, with 9 bases between them.

The V gene is TRBV19, the J gene TRBJ2-7, with D perhaps TRBD1 (5 bases). The CDR3 is 13 amino acids. In germline, CDR1 is LNHDA, CDR2 SQIVND (reference sequence). V was pared by 5 bases and J by 3 bases, with 11 bases between. The CDR3 sequence: CASSLTTGYEQYF. CDR3 nucleotide sequence: TGTGCCAGTAGTTTGACAACAGGCTACGAGCAGTACTTC.

The V gene is TRBV6-5, the J gene TRBJ1-6; D is possibly TRBD1 (6 bases). The CDR3 runs to 15 residues. Germline V lookup: CDR1 MNHEY, CDR2 SVGAGI. Deletions cut 7 bases from V and 8 bases from J, with 18 bases between. The CDR3 sequence is CASKLYGQIDSPLHF. The CDR3 coding sequence is TGTGCCAGCAAGTTATACGGACAGATCGATTCACCCCTCCACTTT.